The clone carrying this T cell receptor beta chain occurred a few times. Its specificity is unknown. The sample originates from a study of Graves' ophthalmopathy and Graves' hyperthyroidism. CDR3 regions of TCR beta were amplified from RNA transcripts. The authors performed first-round RT-PCR with HTBI primers and then a second-round multiplex PCR. One entry per CDR3 protein, called by TCRdb with MiXCR from the multiplex PCR reads. The sample carries 200,000 to 300,000 distinct CDR3 sequences, around 50% recorded once. Study results and limitations: Detection in blood was also observed for most expanded thyroid clonotypes above 0.001 frequency.

There are 11 residues in the CDR3. Germline trimming cut 8 bases from V and 7 bases from J; bases unmatched to any gene: 7. CDR1 is SQVTM, CDR2 ANQGSEA, per germline. The receptor was derived from an adult man with Graves' ophthalmopathy. The source material was peripheral blood. The chain is built from TRBV29-1 and TRBJ2-7; 8 positions match TRBD1. The CDR3 DNA sequence: TGCAGCTCGGCAGGGGGCCGGGAGCAGTACTTC. It is translated as CSSAGGREQYF.